These T cell receptor beta chains were read from a single sample in a study of T cells in Graves' hyperthyroidism and ophthalmopathy. In TCRdb, the multiplex PCR reads were re-called with MiXCR into one record per CDR3 protein. The sample has 450,000 to 700,000 distinct CDR3 sequences, around 42% seen once. Sequencing used peripheral blood or thyroid tissue (not recorded which). The receptors originated from an adult woman with Graves' disease, either hyperthyroidism or ophthalmopathy (not recorded which). Both conserved end residues are part of each CDR3. The D gene is left open where the match is weak. Rows may omit the clone size; those that give it use once, few, many or a size class.

v_call	d_call	clone_size	j_call	cdr3_nt	cdr3_aa
TRBV11-2	NA	few	TRBJ1-4	TGTGCCAGCAGCTCCCGTCCTAAAGGCAGGAACAATGAAAAACTGTTTTTT	CASSSRPKGRNNEKLFF
TRBV20-1	TRBD2	many	TRBJ2-7	TGCAGTGCAGAAGCGGGGACGTCCTACGAGCAGTACTTC	CSAEAGTSYEQYF
TRBV5-1	TRBD2	many	TRBJ2-2	TGCGCCAGCAGCCCCTCCCGTGGCGGGAGCGGCGGGGAGCTGTTTTTT	CASSPSRGGSGGELFF
TRBV19	NA	NA	TRBJ2-2	TGTGCCAGTACCAGTACCGGGGGGCTGTTTTTT	CASTSTGGLFF
TRBV12-3/TRBV12-4	TRBD1	NA	TRBJ1-5	TGTGCCAGCAGGAAAGGACAGGGGCGAAATCAGCCCCAGCATTTT	CASRKGQGRNQPQHF
TRBV5-1	TRBD1	many	TRBJ2-2	TGCGCCAGCAGCACAGGACAGGGTTGGAACACCGGGGAGCTGTTTTTT	CASSTGQGWNTGELFF
TRBV6-6	NA	NA	TRBJ1-2	TGTGCCAGCACCCCCCAAAAGAGGGATGGCTACACCTTC	CASTPQKRDGYTF
TRBV5-1	NA	many	TRBJ2-2	TGCGCCAGCAGCCCGGGGGACAGTCGAGGGGAGCTGTTTTTT	CASSPGDSRGELFF
TRBV11-2	TRBD2	many	TRBJ2-3	TGTGCCAGCGTCCGGGGGGAGGATCCTAGCACAGATACGCAGTATTTT	CASVRGEDPSTDTQYF
TRBV10-3	NA	once	TRBJ2-5	NA	CAISGSENQPQHFGDGTQYF
TRBV11-2	TRBD1	many	TRBJ1-1	TGTGCCAGCAGCACCAAGGGGACAGGCCTCTCCATGAACACTGAAGCTTTCTTT	CASSTKGTGLSMNTEAFF
TRBV9	NA	NA	TRBJ1-2	TGTGCCAGCAGCGTAGGGCCCAGGGTGGGGTACACCTTC	CASSVGPRVGYTF
TRBV20-1	TRBD2	NA	TRBJ2-1	TGCAGTGCCCACCTGACTAGCGGGACCAACAATGAGCAGTTCTTC	CSAHLTSGTNNEQFF
TRBV20-1	NA	NA	TRBJ1-2	TGCAGTGCTAGAGGTTGGACGGGGAATGGCTACACCTTC	CSARGWTGNGYTF
TRBV11-2	TRBD2	few	TRBJ2-7	TGTGCCAGCAGCTTACGGATGAGTAGCGGGGGAACCTACGAGCAGTACTTC	CASSLRMSSGGTYEQYF
TRBV5-1	TRBD1	NA	TRBJ2-2	TGCGCCAGCAGCTCGGGACAGGGGAACGGGGAGCTGTTTTTT	CASSSGQGNGELFF
TRBV12-3/TRBV12-4	NA	many	TRBJ2-2	TGTGCCAGCACCCCGGCCGGGGAGCTGTTTTTT	CASTPAGELFF
TRBV28	NA	NA	TRBJ1-5	TGTGCCAGCAGTTCAGGACAGAGACAGCCCCAGCATTTT	CASSSGQRQPQHF